The 24 T cell receptor beta chains reported below all come from one sample, sequenced in a study of T cell responses to AZD1222 COVID-19 vaccine. Repertoires were generated with immunoSEQ multiplex PCR, while TCRdb's copy carries only in-frame clones and drops some. The repertoire consists of approximately 150,000 clones, with approximately 90% occurring once and the leading ten covering approximately 3%. The sequenced sample was peripheral blood, obtained on day 0 of AZD1222 vaccination. Source of these receptors: an adult in good health.

This sequence joins TRBV12-3 or TRBV12-4 and TRBJ1-3; D gene unclear. Trimming took 7 bases from V and 3 from J, leaving 10 bases between them. The CDR3 totals 13 residues. CDR3 nucleotide sequence: TGTGCCAGCAATCCCGACCTTGGAAACACCATATATTTT. Its translation: CASNPDLGNTIYF.

The rearrangement uses TRBV4-1 and TRBJ1-2, with a weak D call TRBD1 (5 bases). Trimming pared 0 bases from V and 4 bases from J, leaving 18 bases between. The CDR3 sequence is 17 residues long. Germline V gives CDR1 MGHRA, CDR2 YSYEKL. CDR3 residues: CASSQDLGRDSVYGYTF. CDR3 sequence (DNA): TGCGCCAGCAGCCAAGATCTCGGCAGGGATTCCGTCTATGGCTACACCTTC.

This sequence joins TRBV11-3 and TRBJ2-1; no clear D. The V gene's germline CDR1 is SGHNT and CDR2 YENEEA. Deletions cut 1 base from V and 8 bases from J, with 9 bases between. CDR3 size: 13 residues. The CDR3 nucleotides read TGTGCCAGCAGCTTAGCGGGTCGGGATGAGCAGTTCTTC. Its protein is CASSLAGRDEQFF.

V and J are TRBV7-2 and TRBJ1-1; D is unresolved. The CDR3 extends over 14 amino acids. Trimming pared 2 bases from V and 1 base from J, leaving 8 bases between. Per the germline V gene, CDR1 is SGHTA and CDR2 is FQGNSA. The CDR3 region is CASSLRAGNTEAFF. DNA of the CDR3: TGTGCCAGCAGCTTAAGGGCAGGGAACACTGAAGCTTTCTTT. The complete variable domain, with remaining parts taken from reference TRBV7-2 and TRBJ1-1, reads GAGVSQSPSNKVTEKGKDVELRCDPISGHTALYWYRQSLGQGLEFLIYFQGNSAPDKSGLPSDRFSAERTGGSVSTLTIQRTQQEDSAVYLCASSLRAGNTEAFFGQGTRLTVV.

This clone appeared once. Other DNA sequences in this sample translate to the same CDR3. The CDR3 DNA reads as TGTGCCAGCAGCCCCCGTGGCGCAATGAACACTGAAGCTTTCTTT. This gives the protein CASSPRGAMNTEAFF. The rearrangement links TRBV11-2 to TRBJ1-1; no clear D. V was clipped by 5 bases and J by 0 bases, with 13 bases between them. There are 15 residues in the CDR3. Germline CDR1 is SGHAT and CDR2 is FQNNGV.

The rearrangement joins TRBV6-5 to TRBJ1-6; D is possibly TRBD1 (6 bases). Germline V gene lookup returns CDR1 MNHEY and CDR2 SVGAGI. The germline V and J ends were trimmed by 5 bases and 13 bases, with 18 bases remaining between them. This CDR3 region has 14 residues. The CDR3 coding sequence is TGTGCCAGCAGTCCCGGGGGCCGGCCAATTCCCCTCCACTTT. It translates to CASSPGGRPIPLHF.

The genes are TRBV3-1 (or the pseudogene TRBV3-2) and TRBJ2-7; TRBD1 is a possible D gene (6 bases). Trimming left V 5 bases short and J 0 bases short, with 11 bases between. The length of the CDR3 is 14 residues. CDR1 and CDR2 (germline): LGHDT, YNNKEL (reference sequence). For the CDR3, the DNA is TGTGCCAGCAGCAACAGGGCCCTCTCCTACGAGCAGTACTTC. Translated: CASSNRALSYEQYF.

V and J are TRBV6-5 and TRBJ1-1; D call uncertain. From germline, CDR1 is MNHEY and CDR2 SVGAGI. Deletions cut 2 bases from V and 5 bases from J, with 12 bases between. This CDR3 has 14 residues. The CDR3 DNA reads as TGTGCCAGCAGTTACCCATGCTGGGGAACTGAAGCTTTCTTT. This gives the protein CASSYPCWGTEAFF.

The V and J genes are TRBV9 and TRBJ2-1; 9 nucleotides line up with TRBD1. J lost 4 bases, V lost 3 bases, and 5 bases had no gene match. The CDR3 runs 15 residues. The V gene's germline CDR1 is SGDLS and CDR2 YYNGEE. The CDR3 spells CASSATGTGYNEQFF. DNA for the CDR3: TGTGCCAGCAGCGCTACCGGGACAGGGTACAATGAGCAGTTCTTC.

This chain joins TRBV4-2 and TRBJ2-1; 8 nucleotides agree with TRBD2. There are 15 residues in the CDR3. The junction had 10 bases not matched to a gene; V was cut back by 4 bases and J by 8 bases. Germline V CDR1 and CDR2: LGHNA, YNFKEQ. For the CDR3, the DNA is TGTGCCAGCAGCCGTATAGCGGGGCCGGGGGATGAGCAGTTCTTC. This sequence encodes CASSRIAGPGDEQFF.

The rearrangement uses TRBV24-1 and TRBJ1-4; no clear D. The CDR3 has 16 amino acids. The germline V gene has CDR1 KGHDR and CDR2 SFDVKD. The germline V and J ends were trimmed by 5 bases and 4 bases, with 16 bases remaining between them. The CDR3 DNA reads TGTGCCACCAGTGGATTAGCTGGGAACGGTAATGAAAAACTGTTTTTT. This encodes CATSGLAGNGNEKLFF.

This clone was observed a few times. V usage is TRBV19 and J usage is TRBJ2-7; D may be TRBD1 (5 bases). The germline gives CDR1 LNHDA, CDR2 SQIVND (reference sequence). V was pared by 6 bases and J by 1 base, with 19 bases between. The CDR3 consists of 16 residues. In DNA form, the CDR3 reads TGTGCCAGTAGACCAACCGGCAGGGCTTCATCCTACGAGCAGTACTTC. Protein sequence: CASRPTGRASSYEQYF.

J is TRBJ1-1 and V is TRBV27; weak D call: TRBD1 (6 bases). The germline V and J ends were trimmed by 3 bases and 5 bases, with 10 bases remaining between them. CDR1 MNHEY and CDR2 SMNVEV come from the germline V gene (reference sequence). This CDR3 is 13 amino acids long. CDR3 amino acids: CASSFEGGTEAFF. The CDR3 DNA follows: TGTGCCAGCAGTTTCGAGGGGGGAACTGAAGCTTTCTTT.

The chain employs TRBV5-4 and TRBJ2-1; D remains ambiguous. Trimming took off 0 bases at V and 3 bases at J, with 4 bases between the two ends. CDR3 length: 13 amino acids. The germline CDR1 and CDR2 sequences are SGHNT and YYREEE (reference sequence). CDR3 region: CASSLDSYNEQFF. The DNA of the CDR3 is TGTGCCAGCAGCTTGGACAGCTACAATGAGCAGTTCTTC.

The table lists this clone with a few counts. CDR3 residues: CASTPPPGGNTDTQYF. The CDR3 DNA reads TGTGCCAGCACTCCTCCCCCGGGAGGCAACACAGATACGCAGTATTTT. The rearrangement links TRBV21-1 to TRBJ2-3; the D call of TRBD2 is as the table states it, not checked on the DNA. TRBV21-1 corresponds to a pseudogene. The length of the CDR3 is 16 residues.

V usage is TRBV3-1 (or the pseudogene TRBV3-2) and J usage is TRBJ1-1; D ambiguous. The CDR3 spans 13 residues. V was shortened by 2 bases and J by 5 bases, with 9 bases between the two germline ends. CDR1 LGHDT and CDR2 YNNKEL come from the germline V gene (reference sequence). CDR3 sequence reads: CASSQTIWTEAFF. CDR3 bases: TGTGCCAGCAGCCAAACAATTTGGACTGAAGCTTTCTTT.

This sequence joins TRBV9 and TRBJ1-5; D is undetermined. V dropped 4 bases and J dropped 2 bases, with 10 bases sitting between them. The CDR3 is made up of 14 amino acids. Germline loops: CDR1 SGDLS, CDR2 YYNGEE. CDR3 nucleotides: TGTGCCAGCAGCCTCTCGGGCGGCAATCAGCCCCAGCATTTT. This encodes CASSLSGGNQPQHF.

V is TRBV19 and J is TRBJ1-2; D gene unclear. The germline CDR1 and CDR2 sequences are LNHDA and SQIVND (reference sequence). The CDR3 extends over 13 amino acids. V lost 1 base and J 2 bases, leaving 5 bases between the germline ends. CDR3 loop: CASSIGRNYGYTF. The CDR3 bases are TGTGCCAGTAGTATAGGTCGGAACTATGGCTACACCTTC.

The chain is built from TRBV19 and TRBJ2-1; D is unclear. Looked up from germline, CDR1 is LNHDA and CDR2 is SQIVND (reference sequence). V was pared by 1 base and J by 10 bases, with 8 bases between. The CDR3 runs to 12 residues. The CDR3 reads CASSIGGTEQFF. In DNA form, the CDR3 reads TGTGCCAGTAGTATAGGCGGAACAGAGCAGTTCTTC.

The chain recombines TRBV11-3 with TRBJ2-7; D is perhaps TRBD2 (5 bases). Trimming shortened V by 4 bases and J by 6 bases, and 10 bases separated the two germline ends. The CDR3 covers 12 residues. Germline-derived CDR1 and CDR2 are SGHNT and YENEEA. The DNA of the CDR3 is TGTGCCAGCAGCTACGAGGGTACCGAGCAGTACTTC. Encoded protein: CASSYEGTEQYF.

The J gene is TRBJ1-4, the V gene TRBV5-4; unclear D gene. This CDR3 has 12 residues. Trimming shortened V by 0 bases and J by 8 bases, and 5 bases separated the two germline ends. Germline V gene data show CDR1 as SGHNT and CDR2 as YYREEE (reference sequence). The CDR3 sequence is CASSLGSEKLFF. CDR3 in DNA: TGTGCCAGCAGCTTGGGTTCAGAAAAACTGTTTTTT.

This clone rates as medium-sized. This chain joins TRBV19 and TRBJ2-7; no definite D call. The CDR3 runs 15 residues. The V gene lost 2 bases and the J gene lost 0 bases, with 11 bases spanning the gap. Germline V gene lookup returns CDR1 LNHDA and CDR2 SQIVND (reference sequence). CDR3 sequence (DNA): TGTGCCAGTAGTATAAGGGTGGCAGTCTCCTACGAGCAGTACTTC. This sequence encodes CASSIRVAVSYEQYF.

The chain carries TRBV15 and TRBJ1-3, with D unclear. CDR1 is LNHNV and CDR2 is YYDKDF in the germline V gene (reference sequence). V dropped 8 bases and J dropped 3 bases, with 11 bases sitting between them. The length of the CDR3 is 13 residues. The CDR3 coding sequence is TGTGCCACCGGGTCGGGGAATGGAAACACCATATATTTT. Residues: CATGSGNGNTIYF.

This chain connects TRBV19 to TRBJ2-3, with 12 bases identical to TRBD2. This CDR3 is 16 amino acids long. V gave up 6 bases and J gave up 7 bases; unmatched junction bases: 11. Germline V CDR1 and CDR2: LNHDA, SQIVND (reference sequence). DNA for the CDR3: TGTGCCAGTAGCATCCCGACTAGCGGGGGAGTTAATACGCAGTATTTT. It yields the protein CASSIPTSGGVNTQYF. The whole variable domain, remainder taken from reference TRBV19 and TRBJ2-3, is DGGITQSPKYLFRKEGQNVTLSCEQNLNHDAMYWYRQDPGQGLRLIYYSQIVNDFQKGDIAEGYSVSREKKESFPLTVTSAQKNPTAFYLCASSIPTSGGVNTQYFGPGTRLTVL.